This T cell receptor (beta chain) stems from a study of OX40 agonist ivuxolimab in advanced cancers. Germline CDR1 LNHDA, CDR2 SQIVND (reference sequence). This CDR3 is built from 13 residues. Trimming shortened V by 4 bases and J by 5 bases, and 11 bases separated the two germline ends. Sequencing used immunoSEQ multiplex PCR; TCRdb keeps in-frame clones, though not all of them. The data contain 40,000 or so clones, about 86% of them seen just once; the ten biggest clones take up roughly 33%. The gene calls are TRBV19 and TRBJ1-1; no clear D. This TCR was recovered from an adult with an advanced solid tumor such as melanoma, head and neck, liver or kidney cancer. The sample in question was CD4+ or CD8+ T cells sorted from blood, obtained in a trial of the OX40 agonist ivuxolimab. CDR3 DNA sequence: TGTGCCAGTAGTAAATCCGGAGGAACTGAAGCTTTCTTT. Translated, it gives CASSKSGGTEAFF.